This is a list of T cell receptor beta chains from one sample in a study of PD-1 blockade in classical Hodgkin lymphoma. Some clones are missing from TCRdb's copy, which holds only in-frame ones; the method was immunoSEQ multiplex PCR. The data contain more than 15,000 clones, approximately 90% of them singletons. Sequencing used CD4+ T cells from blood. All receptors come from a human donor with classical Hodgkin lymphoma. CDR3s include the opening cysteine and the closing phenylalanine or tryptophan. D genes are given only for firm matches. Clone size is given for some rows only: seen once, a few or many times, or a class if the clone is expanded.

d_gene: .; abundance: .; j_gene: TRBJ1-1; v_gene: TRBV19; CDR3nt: TGTGCCAGTAAACTGGGTGGGTACACTGAAGCTTTCTTT; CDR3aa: CASKLGGYTEAFF
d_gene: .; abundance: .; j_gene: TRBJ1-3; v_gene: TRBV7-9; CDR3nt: TGTGCCAGCAGCGCCGGGACCTCTGGAAACACCATATATTTT; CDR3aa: CASSAGTSGNTIYF
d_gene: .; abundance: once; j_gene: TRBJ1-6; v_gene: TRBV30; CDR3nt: TGTGCCTGGAGTGCACGGGATAATTCACCCCTCCACTTT; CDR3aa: CAWSARDNSPLHF
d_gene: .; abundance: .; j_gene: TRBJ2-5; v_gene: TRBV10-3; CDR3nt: TGTGCCATCGGCGAGAGGGTCCAAGAGACCCAGTACTTC; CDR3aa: CAIGERVQETQYF
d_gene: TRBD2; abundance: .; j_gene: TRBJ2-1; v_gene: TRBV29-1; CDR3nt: TGCAGCGTGACGCGAGGGACTAGCGGGATGGGTGAGCAGTTCTTC; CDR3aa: CSVTRGTSGMGEQFF
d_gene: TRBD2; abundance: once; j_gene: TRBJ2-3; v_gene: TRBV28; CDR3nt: TGTGCCAGCAGTTTAGGGCTCCTAGCGGTCCCCCCAGATACGCAGTATTTT; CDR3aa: CASSLGLLAVPPDTQYF
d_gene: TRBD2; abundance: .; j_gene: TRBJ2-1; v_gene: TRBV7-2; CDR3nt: TGTGCCAGCAGCCCCGGGACTAGGATAAATGAGCAGTTCTTC; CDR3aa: CASSPGTRINEQFF
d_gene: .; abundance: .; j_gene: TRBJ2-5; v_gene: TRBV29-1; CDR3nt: TGCAGCGTCGGACAGAGACCCATGACCCAGTACTTC; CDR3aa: CSVGQRPMTQYF
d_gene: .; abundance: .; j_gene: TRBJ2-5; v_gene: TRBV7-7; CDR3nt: TGTGCCAGCAGCCCCGGGGGGCAGACCCAGTACTTC; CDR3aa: CASSPGGQTQYF
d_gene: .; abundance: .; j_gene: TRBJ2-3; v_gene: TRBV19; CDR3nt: TGTGCCAGTAGTACACGAGGGAGGGGGAACGCAGATACGCAGTATTTT; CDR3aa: CASSTRGRGNADTQYF
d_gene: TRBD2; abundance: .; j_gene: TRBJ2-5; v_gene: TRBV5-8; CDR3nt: TGTGCCAGCAGCCGAATAGCGGGAGGAGAGACCCAGTACTTC; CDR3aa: CASSRIAGGETQYF
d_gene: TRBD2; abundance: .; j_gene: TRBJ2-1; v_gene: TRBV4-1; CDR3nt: TGCGCCAGCAGCCGCAGCTTACTAGCGGGAGACAATGAGCAGTTCTTC; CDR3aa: CASSRSLLAGDNEQFF